This T cell receptor beta chain was sequenced during a study of blood T cell repertoires in COVID-19. The study assigned cohorts using participant-reported clinical history. The CDR3 sequence is 14 residues long. Germline V gene data show CDR1 as MNHEY and CDR2 as SMNVEV (reference sequence). V lost 4 bases and J 10 bases, leaving 19 bases between the germline ends. Clones were sequenced by immunoSEQ multiplex PCR, and TCRdb holds only the in-frame ones, with some missing. This sample has some 290,000 clones, with roughly 90% found just once. V is TRBV27 and J is TRBJ1-1, with a weak D call TRBD1 (6 bases). The specimen was PBMCs or T cells enriched from blood (not recorded which). This clonotype was obtained from a woman in her 30s who had recovered from COVID-19. The CDR3 spells CASSYDHTGTRAFF. The CDR3 DNA reads TGTGCCAGCAGTTACGATCACACAGGGACCCGAGCTTTCTTT.